Following are 7 T cell receptor beta chains from one sample sequenced in a study of blood T cell repertoires in COVID-19. Method: immunoSEQ multiplex PCR; TCRdb's copy keeps in-frame clones and lacks some. The sample has 250,000 to 300,000 clones; over 80% are singletons. Sequencing was done on a sample of peripheral blood. The receptor set was obtained from a woman aged 70-85 years with COVID-19, enrolled during active disease.

The genes are TRBV11-2 and TRBJ2-7; perhaps TRBD2 as D (5 bases). Per the germline V gene, CDR1 is SGHAT and CDR2 is FQNNGV. The CDR3 is made up of 16 amino acids. The V end lost 5 bases, the J end lost 3 bases, and 20 bases lay between the germline ends. DNA for the CDR3: TGTGCCAGCAGCAGGAACCGGGATCTAGGGATCTACGAGCAGTACTTC. Translated: CASSRNRDLGIYEQYF.

V is TRBV5-1 and J is TRBJ1-1, with 8 bases identical to TRBD1. After removal of 1 base from V and 6 bases from J, the junction contained 8 bases not matched to a gene. The CDR3 loop spans 15 amino acids. Germline loops: CDR1 SGHRS, CDR2 YFSETQ. Here the CDR3 reads CASSLRPQGASEAFF. Here the CDR3 DNA reads TGCGCCAGCAGCTTGAGGCCGCAGGGGGCCTCTGAAGCTTTCTTT.

The chain is built from TRBV19 and TRBJ1-5, with 9 bases aligning to TRBD1. This CDR3 comprises 16 residues. Trimming removed 5 bases from V and 6 bases from J; junction bases left unmatched: 11. Per the germline V gene, CDR1 is LNHDA and CDR2 is SQIVND (reference sequence). The CDR3 nucleotides read TGTGCCAGTAGTCCACCGGGACAGGGCAGGGGTCAGCCCCAGCATTTT. This translates into CASSPPGQGRGQPQHF.

This chain uses TRBV21-1 with TRBJ1-6; TRBD1 reflects the table's D call only, with no check against the DNA. TRBV21-1 is annotated as a pseudogene. CDR3 size: 21 residues. CDR3 bases: TGTGCCAGCAGCAAAAAAAAATTGTGGACACTAAGAAAACACTATAATTCACCCCTCCACTTT. This encodes CASSKKKLWTLRKHYNSPLHF.

The chain links TRBV6-2 or TRBV6-3 to TRBJ2-2; D perhaps matches TRBD2 (5 bases). V lost 5 bases and J lost 3, with 13 bases in between. The CDR3 loop spans 15 amino acids. Germline lookup yields CDR1 MNHEY and CDR2 SVGEGT. The CDR3 DNA sequence: TGTGCCAGCAGTCTAGCTCGCGTGGACACCGGGGAGCTGTTTTTT. It codes for CASSLARVDTGELFF.

The chain joins TRBV7-6 to TRBJ2-7, with 8 bases aligning to TRBD2. V lost 5 bases and J lost 4; bases outside the gene matches: 10. Germline lookup yields CDR1 SGHVS and CDR2 FNYEAQ. The CDR3 has 15 amino acids. The CDR3, as DNA: TGTGCCAGCAGCGCGGACGGCGGGAGGTTATACGAGCAGTACTTC. This encodes CASSADGGRLYEQYF. Full variable domain (remainder filled in from reference TRBV7-6 and TRBJ2-7): GAGVSQSPRYKVTKRGQDVALRCDPISGHVSLYWYRQALGQGPEFLTYFNYEAQQDKSGLPNDRFSAERPEGSISTLTIQRTEQRDSAMYRCASSADGGRLYEQYFGPGTRLTVT.

The chain employs TRBV7-9 and TRBJ2-1, with D perhaps TRBD2 (6 bases). There are 15 residues in the CDR3. Trimming left V 4 bases short and J 4 bases short, with 14 bases between. Germline V gives CDR1 SEHNR, CDR2 FQNEAQ (reference sequence). The CDR3 loop is CASSWDFPVYNEQFF. CDR3 sequence (DNA): TGTGCCAGCAGCTGGGACTTCCCCGTGTACAATGAGCAGTTCTTC.